This is a list of T cell receptor beta chains from one sample in a study of cytomegalovirus exposure and HLA in healthy donors. Clones were read by immunoSEQ multiplex PCR, and TCRdb kept only the in-frame ones, dropping some. The sample records tens of thousands of clones, about nine tenths being singletons. The source material was PBMCs. These receptors came from a man between 18 and 35 years old in good health and CMV-seronegative. The CDR3 runs from the conserved cysteine through the conserved F or W. The D gene is left open where the match is weak. Clone size appears in some rows only: once, few, many, or a class for an expanded clone.

>TRBV7-9|NA|TRBD2|TRBJ2-1
TGTGCCAGCAGCCCCCCGACTAGCGGGACCTACAATGAGCAGTTCTTC
CASSPPTSGTYNEQFF
>TRBV29-1|NA|NA|TRBJ1-1
TGCAGCGTTGTGTCTCTGGGCCCTGAAGCTTTCTTT
CSVVSLGPEAFF
>TRBV9|NA|TRBD2|TRBJ2-7
TGTGCCAGCAGCTCGGCCAGTGACGGTCTAGCGGGACCCTACGAGCAGTACTTC
CASSSASDGLAGPYEQYF
>TRBV10-3|NA|NA|TRBJ2-7
TGTGCCATCACCCGGGGTGACCACGAGCAGTACTTC
CAITRGDHEQYF
>TRBV28|NA|NA|TRBJ2-5
TGTGCCAGCAGTTTACCTGGAGCTGGGGAGACCCAGTACTTC
CASSLPGAGETQYF
>TRBV2|NA|NA|TRBJ1-2
TGTGCCAGCAGTAACCAGGGGAATGGCTACACCTTC
CASSNQGNGYTF
>TRBV18|NA|TRBD1|TRBJ2-3
TGTGCCAGCTCACCGGGGACAGACGTGGCAGATACGCAGTATTTT
CASSPGTDVADTQYF
>TRBV4-2|medium-sized|NA|TRBJ2-1
TGTGCCAGCAGCCTCACCCTAGACCCCCCCTACAATGAGCAGTTCTTC
CASSLTLDPPYNEQFF
>TRBV30|NA|TRBD1|TRBJ1-2
TGTGCCTGGGAGGACAGGGAGGCACCTTATAACTATGGCTACACCTTC
CAWEDREAPYNYGYTF
>TRBV28|NA|TRBD1|TRBJ1-5
TGTGCCAGCAACCCGAGGGGCAGGGGGCGAAGTGACGATCATCAGCCCCAGCATTTT
CASNPRGRGRSDDHQPQHF
>TRBV18|NA|NA|TRBJ1-4
TGTGCCAGCTCAAAGTTCAACTCGGGAGACGAAAAACTGTTTTTT
CASSKFNSGDEKLFF
>TRBV28|NA|NA|TRBJ2-7
TGTGCCAGCAGCGGGGGACAGTCGTCGACGTACGAGCAGTACTTC
CASSGGQSSTYEQYF
>TRBV27|NA|TRBD1|TRBJ2-7
TGTGCCAGCAGTCCCCGACAGGGGGCCAGCTCCTACGAGCAGTACTTC
CASSPRQGASSYEQYF
>TRBV28|NA|NA|TRBJ1-2
TGTGCCAGCAGCGTCGGAGTCTCCAGCTACACCTTC
CASSVGVSSYTF
>TRBV13|NA|NA|TRBJ2-1
TGTGCCAGTGAGGAAGCCAACCACAATGAGCAGTTCTTC
CASEEANHNEQFF
>TRBV5-1|NA|NA|TRBJ1-2
TGCGCCAGCAGGCAGGAGGACTATGGCTACACCTTC
CASRQEDYGYTF
>TRBV30|NA|NA|TRBJ1-2
TGTGCCTATGGGAGGGAAGGGGTGACTCGAGGCTACACCTTC
CAYGREGVTRGYTF
>TRBV10-3|NA|NA|TRBJ2-7
TGTGCCATCAGTGACACAGGGACGAGTGAGCAGTACTTC
CAISDTGTSEQYF
>TRBV5-1|NA|TRBD2|TRBJ2-1
TGCGCCAGCAGCTTCGCGGGGGGCTACAATGAGCAGTTCTTC
CASSFAGGYNEQFF
>TRBV6-1|NA|NA|TRBJ2-1
TGTGCCAGCAGCCCGGGACAAAACTACAATGAGCAGTTCTTC
CASSPGQNYNEQFF
>TRBV21-1|NA|NA|TRBJ2-3
TGTGCCAGCAGCAAGGGACAGGGGGCAGGTTTCCGCACAGATACGCAGTATTTT
CASSKGQGAGFRTDTQYF
>TRBV23-1|NA|NA|TRBJ1-5
TGCGCCAGCAGTCAATCGATCGGGGGGCAGCCCCAGCATTTT
CASSQSIGGQPQHF
>TRBV2|NA|TRBD2|TRBJ2-7
TGTGCCAGCAGTAGGAGCGGGACCGAGCAGTACTTC
CASSRSGTEQYF
>TRBV7-2|NA|TRBD1|TRBJ1-2
TGTGCCAGCAGCTTAGGCCCGAACAGGGGTTACACCTTC
CASSLGPNRGYTF
>TRBV27|NA|TRBD2|TRBJ2-5
TGTGCCAGCAGTCCGGGACTAGTATCAGCAGAGACCCAGTACTTC
CASSPGLVSAETQYF
>TRBV5-1|once|TRBD2|TRBJ2-5
TGCGCCAGCAGCGCGGGACTAGCGGCACAAGAGACCCAGTACTTC
CASSAGLAAQETQYF
>TRBV6-6|NA|NA|TRBJ2-7
TGTGCCAGCAGTTACGGACAGTGGGCCTACGAGCAGTACTTC
CASSYGQWAYEQYF
>TRBV6-5|NA|NA|TRBJ2-3
TGTGCCAGCAGTTACGGGCGGGTACCGAGCACAGATACGCAGTATTTT
CASSYGRVPSTDTQYF
>TRBV27|NA|TRBD2|TRBJ2-2
TGTGCCAGCAGTCTGGGACTAGCGGATTTCAACACCGGGGAGCTGTTTTTT
CASSLGLADFNTGELFF
>TRBV6-1|NA|TRBD2|TRBJ2-1
TGTGCCAGCAGCGGACTAGCGGGAAGTAATGAGCAGTTCTTC
CASSGLAGSNEQFF
>TRBV28|NA|TRBD1|TRBJ2-2
TGTGCCAGCAGCCTAAAAGGACAGGGCTACACCGGGGAGCTGTTTTTT
CASSLKGQGYTGELFF
>TRBV27|NA|NA|TRBJ1-2
TGTGCCAGCAGTGACGGGATTGGCTACACCTTC
CASSDGIGYTF
>TRBV27|NA|TRBD2|TRBJ2-3
TGTGCCAGCAGTTTAAGGATGCAGGGGGAAGGACTAGCGGGAGGGATATCCACAGATACGCAGTATTTT
CASSLRMQGEGLAGGISTDTQYF
>TRBV2|few|NA|TRBJ2-5
TGTGCCAGCGGTACAGGGTTGGAGACCCAGTACTTC
CASGTGLETQYF
>TRBV2|NA|TRBD2|TRBJ2-7
TGTGCCAGCAGGACTAGCGGGAGGTACGAGCAGTACTTC
CASRTSGRYEQYF
>TRBV7-9|NA|NA|TRBJ2-7
TGTGCCAGCACCAACTCGTCGAGGGGGTACGAGCAGTACTTC
CASTNSSRGYEQYF
>TRBV27|NA|TRBD2|TRBJ2-1
TGTGCCAGCAGTCCTCGACTAGCGGGAGCTAATGAGCAGTTCTTC
CASSPRLAGANEQFF
>TRBV28|NA|NA|TRBJ2-7
TGTGCCAGCAGCTTTGACGAACAGGGAACCTACGAGCAGTACTTC
CASSFDEQGTYEQYF
>TRBV21-1|NA|NA|TRBJ2-5
TGTGCCAGCAGCAACTACAGGGATCGGCAAGAGACCCAGTACTTC
CASSNYRDRQETQYF
>TRBV4-1|once|TRBD1|TRBJ2-3
TGCGCCAGCAGCCAGGGACAGGGAGGCACAGATACGCAGTATTTT
CASSQGQGGTDTQYF
>TRBV28|NA|NA|TRBJ2-1
TGTGCCAGCAATCCGGGGAGCAATGAGCAGTTCTTC
CASNPGSNEQFF
>TRBV2|NA|NA|TRBJ2-5
TGTGCCAGCAGTGCGAGGGTCGGGTTCTACCAAGAGACCCAGTACTTC
CASSARVGFYQETQYF
>TRBV4-3|NA|TRBD2|TRBJ2-7
TGCGCCAGCAGCCAAGATCCTAGCGGGAGTATCTACGAGCAGTACTTC
CASSQDPSGSIYEQYF
>TRBV13|NA|NA|TRBJ2-1
TGTGCCAGCAGCTCGGGGGCGGGGGTACTGTACAATGAGCAGTTCTTC
CASSSGAGVLYNEQFF
>TRBV4-1|NA|NA|TRBJ2-3
TGCGCCAGCAGCCAATCCACTAGCCCAGATACGCAGTATTTT
CASSQSTSPDTQYF
>TRBV5-1|NA|TRBD2|TRBJ2-3
TGCGCCAGCAGCTTCCCGCCTAGCGGGAAGACAGATACGCAGTATTTT
CASSFPPSGKTDTQYF
>TRBV18|few|NA|TRBJ2-7
TGTGCCAGCTCACCACCGGTAGTCGGCTCCTACGAGCAGTACTTC
CASSPPVVGSYEQYF
>TRBV6-6|NA|NA|TRBJ2-7
TGTGCCAGCAGGCCCACCGGGACTGGCTACGAGCAGTACTTC
CASRPTGTGYEQYF
>TRBV19|NA|TRBD1|TRBJ1-1
TGTGCCAGTAGTGTCCCGGGACAGGGCTGGACTGAAGCTTTCTTT
CASSVPGQGWTEAFF
>TRBV28|few|NA|TRBJ1-5
TGTGCCAGCAGTTTCCCTGATCAGCCCCAGCATTTT
CASSFPDQPQHF